A single sample is the source of the 22 T cell receptor beta chains below, sequenced in a study of blood T cell repertoires in COVID-19. Data came from immunoSEQ multiplex PCR; TCRdb stores just in-frame clones and leaves some out. The sample includes around 440,000 clones, 88% of them seen just once. The sample consisted of peripheral blood. The receptors originated from a woman aged 45 to 65 with COVID-19, enrolled during active disease.

The chain links TRBV9 to TRBJ2-1, with 9 bases identical to TRBD2. Looked up from germline, CDR1 is SGDLS and CDR2 is YYNGEE. The CDR3 runs 17 residues. V shed 0 bases and J 4 bases; nucleotides not matched to a gene: 8. This CDR3 reads CASSVVDSGGTYNEQFF. Written as DNA, the CDR3 is TGTGCCAGCAGCGTAGTCGATAGCGGGGGAACATACAATGAGCAGTTCTTC.

The chain links TRBV28 to TRBJ1-4; a weak D match, TRBD1 (6 bases). Trimming shortened V by 6 bases and J by 3 bases, and 14 bases separated the two germline ends. The germline CDR1 and CDR2 sequences are MDHEN and SYDVKM. The CDR3 has 15 residues. CDR3 sequence: CASSPDGGPNEKLFF. The CDR3 DNA sequence: TGTGCCAGCAGCCCCGACGGGGGGCCTAATGAAAAACTGTTTTTT.

The chain employs TRBV19 and TRBJ2-7; TRBD1 might be the D (5 bases). This CDR3 has 13 residues. Trimming stripped 6 bases from V and 0 bases from J, with 9 bases between. Germline V lookup: CDR1 LNHDA, CDR2 SQIVND (reference sequence). For the CDR3, the DNA is TGTGCCAGTAGCCCGGACACCTCCTACGAGCAGTACTTC. Translated: CASSPDTSYEQYF.

V usage is TRBV29-1 and J usage is TRBJ2-7; TRBD2 is a possible D gene (5 bases). V was cut by 4 bases and J by 1 base, with 8 bases left in between. The germline CDR1 and CDR2 sequences are SQVTM and ANQGSEA. The CDR3 runs 12 residues. CDR3 in amino acids: CSVGGLSYEQYF. The CDR3 nucleotides read TGCAGCGTTGGAGGACTGTCCTACGAGCAGTACTTC.

This clone came up once. The chain recombines TRBV7-3 with TRBJ1-2; a possible D gene is TRBD1 (5 bases). Per germline, CDR1 SGHTA and CDR2 FQGTGA. The CDR3 has 13 amino acids. V lost 4 bases and J 8 bases, leaving 14 bases between the germline ends. The CDR3 region has the DNA TGTGCCAGCAGCTCGGGGACTGGGGAGGGCTACACCTTC. It translates to CASSSGTGEGYTF. The full variable domain, completed using reference TRBV7-3 and TRBJ1-2, is GAGVSQTPSNKVTEKGKYVELRCDPISGHTALYWYRQSLGQGPEFLIYFQGTGAADDSGLPNDRFFAVRPEGSVSTLKIQRTERGDSAVYLCASSSGTGEGYTFGSGTRLTVV.

This clone was seen just once. The rearrangement joins TRBV11-3 to TRBJ1-1; TRBD1 aligns across 9 bases. Per the germline V gene, CDR1 is SGHNT and CDR2 is YENEEA. The CDR3 has 15 amino acids. With 4 bases clipped from V and 5 bases from J, the junction kept 8 bases outside the gene matches. CDR3 DNA: TGTGCCAGCAGCTCCCGGGGGACAGGGTCGACTGAAGCTTTCTTT. Translating it yields CASSSRGTGSTEAFF.

Only one count was recorded for this clone. The chain couples TRBV3-1 (or the pseudogene TRBV3-2) to TRBJ2-5; D uncertain. The germline gives CDR1 LGHDT, CDR2 YNNKEL (reference sequence). V was cut by 0 bases and J by 4 bases, with 15 bases left in between. This CDR3 contains 16 residues. The CDR3 coding sequence is TGTGCCAGCAGCCAAGATCTAGGTGGCGTCCGAGAGACCCAGTACTTC. Translating gives CASSQDLGGVRETQYF.

CDR3 nucleotides: TGTGCCACCAGCCCGCGACTAGCGGGGGGGCGGGAGACCCAGTACTTC. Its translation: CATSPRLAGGRETQYF. The rearrangement links TRBV15 to TRBJ2-5; 14 bases agree with TRBD2. This CDR3 comprises 16 residues. With 5 bases clipped from V and 5 bases from J, the junction kept 7 bases outside the gene matches. Germline-derived CDR1 and CDR2 are LNHNV and YYDKDF (reference sequence).

The gene calls are TRBV30 and TRBJ2-1; no reliable D call. Trimming left V 0 bases short and J 7 bases short, with 4 bases between. Germline V gene lookup returns CDR1 GTSNPN and CDR2 SVGIG (reference sequence). This CDR3 is 11 amino acids long. The CDR3 reads CAWSVKNEQFF. The CDR3, as DNA: TGTGCCTGGAGTGTCAAAAATGAGCAGTTCTTC.

The chain has TRBV7-9 and TRBJ1-2; D possibly corresponds to TRBD1 (6 bases). CDR3 length: 15 amino acids. Trimming removed 1 base at V and 6 bases at J, with 15 bases between. Per the germline V gene, CDR1 is SEHNR and CDR2 is FQNEAQ (reference sequence). The CDR3 is CASSLDGQGMDGYTF. The DNA of the CDR3 is TGTGCCAGCAGCTTAGACGGCCAGGGGATGGATGGCTACACCTTC.

The J gene is TRBJ1-4, the V gene TRBV7-2, with D possibly being TRBD1 (5 bases). The CDR3 totals 12 residues. V lost 6 bases to trimming and J lost 7 bases, with 9 bases between them. The germline gives CDR1 SGHTA, CDR2 FQGNSA. CDR3 amino acids: CASRRGGEKLFF. CDR3 sequence (DNA): TGTGCCAGCAGAAGGGGTGGTGAAAAACTGTTTTTT.

This clone was picked up one time. The chain links TRBV19 to TRBJ1-3; D might be TRBD1 (5 bases). Germline CDR1 and CDR2: LNHDA and SQIVND (reference sequence). This CDR3 is 13 amino acids long. The V end was cut by 10 bases, the J end by 0 bases, with 10 bases between. The DNA for the CDR3 is TGTGCCACGGACACCGACTCTGGAAACACCATATATTTT. The encoded protein is CATDTDSGNTIYF.

J is TRBJ1-2 and V is TRBV18, with D perhaps TRBD1 (6 bases). Trimming cost V 2 bases and J 8 bases, with 21 bases left between them. Germline-derived CDR1 and CDR2 are KGHSH and LQKENI. The CDR3 runs to 16 residues. The CDR3 nucleotides read TGTGCCAGCTCACCATCGGGGGGCCCCCGCATCGCGGGCTACACCTTC. Translation: CASSPSGGPRIAGYTF.

This chain connects TRBV4-1 to TRBJ2-2; D possibly corresponds to TRBD2 (7 bases). CDR1 and CDR2 (germline): MGHRA, YSYEKL. The CDR3 sequence is 16 residues long. V was cut by 0 bases and J by 5 bases, with 13 bases left in between. CDR3 region: CASSQEVGGATGELFF. As DNA, the CDR3 is TGCGCCAGCAGCCAAGAAGTAGGGGGGGCTACCGGGGAGCTGTTTTTT.

The rearrangement links TRBV12-3 or TRBV12-4 to TRBJ1-1; the D is unclear. V lost 1 base and J 1 base, leaving 4 bases between the germline ends. The CDR3 has 13 amino acids. Here the CDR3 DNA reads TGTGCCAGCAGTTTAGGGAGGAACACTGAAGCTTTCTTT. This translates into CASSLGRNTEAFF.

This rearrangement joins TRBV7-9 to TRBJ2-3, with 12 bases that match TRBD2. Trimming removed 5 bases from V and 1 base from J; junction bases left unmatched: 10. Germline assignment: CDR1 SEHNR and CDR2 FQNEAQ (reference sequence). The CDR3 has 18 residues. CDR3 nucleotides: TGTGCCAGCAGCGGTAGTTTACTAGCGGGGGGAGGCACAGATACGCAGTATTTT. Translation: CASSGSLLAGGGTDTQYF.

The chain is built from TRBV2 and TRBJ1-5; no definite D call. Germline V CDR1 and CDR2: SNHLY, FYNNEI. Trimming stripped 3 bases from V and 5 bases from J, with 11 bases between. The CDR3 consists of 14 residues. CDR3 amino acids: CASSDGDGYQPQHF. The CDR3 nucleotides are TGTGCCAGCAGTGATGGCGACGGGTATCAGCCCCAGCATTTT.

This sequence joins TRBV2 and TRBJ2-7, with D possibly matching TRBD2 (6 bases). There are 13 residues in the CDR3. Per germline, CDR1 SNHLY and CDR2 FYNNEI. The germline V and J ends were trimmed by 5 bases and 5 bases, with 13 bases remaining between them. The CDR3 DNA sequence: TGTGCCAGCAGTCCTGGGGAGGCCAACGAGCAGTACTTC. It yields the protein CASSPGEANEQYF.

This clone was seen only once. The J gene is TRBJ1-2, the V gene TRBV13, with D possibly being TRBD1 (6 bases). CDR3 length: 13 amino acids. Germline assignment: CDR1 PRHDT and CDR2 FYEKMQ (reference sequence). V lost 6 bases and J lost 5, with 13 bases in between. Here the CDR3 reads CASSQGLRYGYTF. The CDR3, as DNA: TGTGCCAGCAGTCAGGGGTTACGGTATGGCTACACCTTC.

As DNA, the CDR3 is TGTGCCAGCAGTTACTCGGGGCAGGTGGGCACTGAAGCTTTCTTT. It translates to CASSYSGQVGTEAFF. This sequence joins TRBV6-6 and TRBJ1-1; D perhaps matches TRBD1 (5 bases). The V end was cut by 0 bases, the J end by 4 bases, with 12 bases between. The CDR3 runs to 15 residues. Germline-derived CDR1 and CDR2 are MNHNY and SVGAGI (reference sequence).

This rearrangement joins TRBV6-1 to TRBJ1-2; 9 bases map to TRBD1. Germline V gene lookup returns CDR1 MNHNS and CDR2 SASEGT. The CDR3 loop spans 15 amino acids. The junction had 6 bases not matched to a gene; V was cut back by 3 bases and J by 4 bases. CDR3 protein: CASSEEGQGVYGYTF. In DNA, the CDR3 is TGTGCCAGCAGTGAGGAGGGACAGGGCGTCTATGGCTACACCTTC.

The V and J genes are TRBV29-1 and TRBJ1-2; maybe TRBD1 (6 bases). The CDR3 runs to 15 residues. V lost 6 bases and J 0 bases, leaving 17 bases between the germline ends. Germline values: CDR1 SQVTM, CDR2 ANQGSEA. The CDR3 DNA reads TGCAGCGTGGAGCGGACAGCGTTAGCTAACTATGGCTACACCTTC. It yields the protein CSVERTALANYGYTF.